This T cell receptor (beta chain) emerged from a study of CD8+ T cells in alopecia areata. Findings and caveats of the study: Sequences from scalp samples also cover resident alphabeta T cells of normal skin.

Treatment here: oral pan-JAK inhibitor, 5-10 mg twice daily. CDR1 SGHRS and CDR2 YFSETQ come from the germline V gene. CDR3 length equals 17 residues. V was shortened by 6 bases and J by 2 bases, with 22 bases between the two germline ends. It was cDNA, reverse transcribed from extracted RNA, that served as the sequencing template. Profiled with immunoSEQ multiplex PCR; TCRdb holds only in-frame clones, not every one. The sample includes around 270,000 clones, 55% to 70% of them seen just once. Of note for this clone: Its antigen remains unidentified.

J is TRBJ2-3 and V is TRBV5-1; D perhaps matches TRBD1 (6 bases). The material sequenced was CD4+ T cells sorted from blood, taken at week 24, from a patient treated with tofacitinib. The TCR sequence derives from a human donor with alopecia areata. This chain's CDR3 is CASNQAVGHVPTDTQYF. In nucleotides, the CDR3 is TGCGCCAGCAACCAAGCGGTGGGACACGTGCCCACAGATACGCAGTATTTT.